Listed below are T cell receptor beta chains from one sample, sequenced in a study of blood T cell repertoires in COVID-19. Sequenced by immunoSEQ multiplex PCR; TCRdb stores in-frame clones only, minus some. Of 200,000 or so clones listed, 89% are singletons. Sequencing was done on a sample of peripheral blood. The receptors stem from a man aged 55 to 70 who had recovered from COVID-19. Both conserved end residues are part of each CDR3. D genes are given only for firm matches. A row's size may be missing; if present it is once, few, many or a size class.

>.|TRBJ1-2|TRBD1|TRBV5-4
TGTGCCAGCAGCTTGGGAGACAGGGTTAACTATGGCTACACCTTC
CASSLGDRVNYGYTF
>.|TRBJ1-2|.|TRBV12-3/TRBV12-4
TGTGCCAGCAGCGGCACAGGGTTCTATGGCTACACCTTC
CASSGTGFYGYTF
>few|TRBJ1-5|.|TRBV29-1
TGCAGCGTTTGGCCAGGGGAAGGGGAACAGCCCCAGCATTTT
CSVWPGEGEQPQHF
>.|TRBJ2-3|TRBD2|TRBV27
TGTGCCAGCAGTCTCACCGGGACTAGCGGGAGAAGAACGCAGTATTTT
CASSLTGTSGRRTQYF
>few|TRBJ2-1|.|TRBV21-1
TGTGCCAGCAGCAGCCACAGGGACCTCGGCTACAATGAGCAGTTCTTC
CASSSHRDLGYNEQFF
>.|TRBJ2-7|.|TRBV6-2/TRBV6-3
TGTGCCAGCAGTTACGGAGGACCGATCTACGAGCAGTACTTC
CASSYGGPIYEQYF
>.|TRBJ1-5|.|TRBV10-3
TGTGCCATCGGGGGCCCAGCTGAGGGGCTCAATCAGCCCCAGCATTTT
CAIGGPAEGLNQPQHF
>.|TRBJ1-6|TRBD1|TRBV18
TGTGCCAGCTCACCATTCGGGACAGGGGTCGGCAATTCACCCCTCCACTTT
CASSPFGTGVGNSPLHF
>once|TRBJ1-4|TRBD1|TRBV7-8
TGTGCCAGCAGGGCCCGGGACAGTAATGAAAAACTGTTTTTT
CASRARDSNEKLFF
>.|TRBJ1-6|.|TRBV13
TGTGCCAGCAGCTTAGAGTCAGGGTATCGCGATTCACCCCTCCACTTT
CASSLESGYRDSPLHF
>.|TRBJ1-2|.|TRBV7-2
TGTGCCAGCAGCCGGGGGGAGAATGGCTACACCTTC
CASSRGENGYTF
>once|TRBJ1-4|.|TRBV9
TGTGCCAGCAGCGTAACCGCCCGAGTTAATGAAAAACTGTTTTTT
CASSVTARVNEKLFF
>.|TRBJ2-1|TRBD1|TRBV10-3
TGTGCCATCAGAACGGACAGGGGCAATGAGCAGTTCTTC
CAIRTDRGNEQFF
>.|TRBJ2-1|.|TRBV5-6
TGTGCCAGCAGCTTGCTAGGGGGCAATGAGCAGTTCTTC
CASSLLGGNEQFF
>.|TRBJ2-3|TRBD2|TRBV7-8
TGTGCCAGCAGCTCCCCCCTAGCGGGGTACACAGATACGCAGTATTTT
CASSSPLAGYTDTQYF
>few|TRBJ2-7|TRBD1|TRBV5-1
TGCGCCAGCCACAACCCCGGACAGGGGGACGAGCAGTACTTC
CASHNPGQGDEQYF
>.|TRBJ1-6|TRBD1|TRBV28
TGTGCCAGCAGTACCCGGACAGGGGGCTTGTCACCCCTCCACTTT
CASSTRTGGLSPLHF
>.|TRBJ2-6|TRBD2|TRBV6-1
TGTGCCAGCAGTGAACTAGCGGGGATCTCTGGGGCCAACGTCCTGACTTTC
CASSELAGISGANVLTF
>.|TRBJ2-1|TRBD2|TRBV7-2
TGTGCCAGCAGCTTTAGACCCGGGACTAGCACCAATGAGCAGTTCTTC
CASSFRPGTSTNEQFF
>.|TRBJ2-1|TRBD2|TRBV11-2
TGTGCCAGCAGCTTAACGTCTAGCGGGAGAAGGGGCTCCTACAATGAGCAGTTCTTC
CASSLTSSGRRGSYNEQFF
>once|TRBJ2-1|TRBD2|TRBV3-1/TRBV3-2
TGTGCCAGCAGCCAAGGGGTTTCCGGGACTAGCGCGGATGAGCAGTTCTTC
CASSQGVSGTSADEQFF
>.|TRBJ2-7|TRBD1|TRBV27
TGTGCCAGCACCGAGACTCCGGGACAGGCCTACGAGCAGTACTTC
CASTETPGQAYEQYF
>once|TRBJ2-3|.|TRBV24-1
TGTGCCACCACATCCAGGGCTAGTACAGATACGCAGTATTTT
CATTSRASTDTQYF
>.|TRBJ2-7|.|TRBV21-1
TGTGCCAGCAGAAAAGGAGCTAGCGGGAGACCTCCCAGCTCCTACGAGCAGTACTTC
CASRKGASGRPPSSYEQYF
>.|TRBJ2-2|.|TRBV29-1
TGCAGCGTCCTCCTGGCAGGGGGGAACACTGGGGAGCTGTTTTTT
CSVLLAGGNTGELFF
>.|TRBJ2-7|TRBD2|TRBV6-1
TGTGCCAGCAGTGGGGGACTAGCGAGGGGCCTCCACGAGCAGTACTTC
CASSGGLARGLHEQYF
>.|TRBJ1-1|.|TRBV7-9
TGTGCCAGCAGACGTTCGGGGGGAAGGAACACTGAAGCTTTCTTT
CASRRSGGRNTEAFF
>.|TRBJ1-2|TRBD1|TRBV7-3
TGTGCCAGCAGCCCGGGGGGACAGGGGCTCTATGGCTACACCTTC
CASSPGGQGLYGYTF